The 10 T cell receptor beta chains below all came from one sample that was sequenced in a study of T cells in Graves' hyperthyroidism and ophthalmopathy. What was amplified from RNA transcripts were TCR beta CDR3 regions. Researchers ran a first-round RT-PCR on the TCR CDR3 using the HTBI primer set. TCRdb re-derived calls from the multiplex PCR reads in MiXCR, one entry per CDR3 protein. This table holds roughly 750,000 distinct CDR3 sequences, roughly 17% found once. The sequenced sample was blood. The receptors shown here come from a man in his late teens or twenties with Graves' hyperthyroidism.

This clonotype was found a few times. This chain joins TRBV6-1 and TRBJ2-5; 8 bases agree with TRBD2. This CDR3 region has 15 residues. The V segment lost 1 base and the J segment 3 bases; nucleotides outside the gene matches: 4. Germline CDR1 reads MNHNS; CDR2 reads SASEGT. The CDR3 here is CASSEGVTSEETQYF. The CDR3 region has the DNA TGTGCCAGCAGTGAAGGGGTGACTAGCGAAGAGACCCAGTACTTC.

This clonotype came up many times. The chain couples TRBV6-2 or TRBV6-3 to TRBJ2-3; 14 bases agree with TRBD2. V was clipped by 8 bases and J by 4 bases; unmatched bases: 11. The CDR3 sequence is 17 residues long. Germline CDR1 is MNHEY and CDR2 is SVGEGT. CDR3: CASRVGTSGRMADTQYF. The CDR3, as DNA: TGTGCCAGCCGGGTTGGGACTAGCGGGAGAATGGCAGATACGCAGTATTTT.

V is TRBV15 and J is TRBJ1-6; no firm D call. Trimming shortened V by 5 bases and J by 7 bases, and 9 bases separated the two germline ends. Germline lookup yields CDR1 LNHNV and CDR2 YYDKDF (reference sequence). The CDR3 loop spans 13 amino acids. CDR3 nucleotide sequence: TGTGCCACCAGCGTTTTGACCAATTCACCCCTCCACTTT. It yields the protein CATSVLTNSPLHF.

The rearrangement links TRBV10-2 to TRBJ2-1; TRBD2 aligns across 11 bases. Trimming at V came to 6 bases and at J to 7 bases, leaving 8 bases not matched to a gene. This CDR3 has 15 residues. Per the germline V gene, CDR1 is WSHSY and CDR2 is SAAADI. DNA for the CDR3: TGCGCCAGCAGCGCTTCTAGCGGGAGGATGAATGAGCAGTTCTTC. It is translated as CASSASSGRMNEQFF.

In this sample, this clonotype turned up many times. V is TRBV12-3 or TRBV12-4 and J is TRBJ2-7; 9 bases agree with TRBD2. This CDR3 comprises 16 residues. J gave up 5 bases and V 4 bases, and 12 bases lay outside the gene matches. This CDR3 reads CASSSTLAGVSDEQYF. The DNA of the CDR3 is TGTGCCAGCAGTTCAACTTTAGCGGGAGTGAGTGACGAGCAGTACTTC.

Only a few counts were recorded for this clonotype. The J gene is TRBJ1-3, the V gene TRBV5-1; D remains ambiguous. The germline V gene has CDR1 SGHRS and CDR2 YFSETQ. The CDR3 is 15 residues long. V was shortened by 2 bases and J by 7 bases, with 16 bases between the two germline ends. For the CDR3, the DNA is TGCGCCAGCAGCTTTCTGGGCAGTACGGAGAACACCATATATTTT. Amino acids: CASSFLGSTENTIYF.

This clonotype has only a few counts. The genes are TRBV7-2 and TRBJ2-2; tentatively, D is TRBD2 (5 bases). Germline CDR1 SGHTA, CDR2 FQGNSA. V was cut by 6 bases and J by 2 bases, with 10 bases left in between. The CDR3 is 14 residues long. The CDR3 region is CASRRPGNTGELFF. In nucleotides, the CDR3 is TGTGCCAGCAGGAGACCGGGAAACACCGGGGAGCTGTTTTTT.

This clonotype has just a few counts. This chain joins TRBV4-1 and TRBJ1-5; possibly TRBD1 for D (6 bases). Trimming shortened V by 1 base and J by 1 base, and 17 bases separated the two germline ends. This CDR3 has 18 residues. Germline V gene lookup returns CDR1 MGHRA and CDR2 YSYEKL. The CDR3 sequence: CASSQVYREKESNQPQHF. The CDR3 coding sequence is TGCGCCAGCAGCCAAGTATACAGGGAGAAGGAAAGCAATCAGCCCCAGCATTTT.

The rearrangement uses TRBV2 and TRBJ2-5; weak D call: TRBD2 (6 bases). This CDR3 is built from 14 residues. Germline CDR1 is SNHLY and CDR2 is FYNNEI. With 6 bases removed from V and 7 bases from J, the gap between germline ends came to 18 bases. In DNA form, the CDR3 reads TGTGCCAGCAGCGCCGGGACTCCCGGGGGGACCCAGTACTTC. Translating it yields CASSAGTPGGTQYF.

This clonotype has only a few counts. This chain uses TRBV5-4 with TRBJ1-1, with 7 bases fitting TRBD1. The CDR3 is 13 amino acids. Germline assignment: CDR1 SGHNT and CDR2 YYREEE (reference sequence). The trim removed 4 bases at V and 6 bases at J, leaving 6 bases unmatched. The CDR3 sequence: CASSRDGTAEAFF. CDR3 sequence (DNA): TGTGCCAGCAGCCGGGACGGGACAGCTGAAGCTTTCTTT.